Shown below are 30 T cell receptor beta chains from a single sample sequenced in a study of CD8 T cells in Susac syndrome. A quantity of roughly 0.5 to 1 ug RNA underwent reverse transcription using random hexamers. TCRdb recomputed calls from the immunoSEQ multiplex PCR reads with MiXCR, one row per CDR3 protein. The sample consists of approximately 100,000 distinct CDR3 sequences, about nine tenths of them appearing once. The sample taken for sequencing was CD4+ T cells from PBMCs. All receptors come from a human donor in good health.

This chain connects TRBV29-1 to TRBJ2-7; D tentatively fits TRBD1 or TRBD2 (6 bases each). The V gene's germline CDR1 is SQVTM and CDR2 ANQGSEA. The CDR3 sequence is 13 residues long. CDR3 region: CSIRRGETYEQYF. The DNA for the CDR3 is TGCAGTATCCGAAGGGGGGAAACCTACGAGCAGTACTTC.

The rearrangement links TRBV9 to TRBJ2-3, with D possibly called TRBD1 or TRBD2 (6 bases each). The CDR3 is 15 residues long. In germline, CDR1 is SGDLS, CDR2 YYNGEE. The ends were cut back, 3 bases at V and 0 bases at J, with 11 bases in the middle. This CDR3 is CASSEGDSSTDTQYF. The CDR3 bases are TGTGCCAGCAGCGAGGGGGACTCCAGCACAGATACGCAGTATTTT.

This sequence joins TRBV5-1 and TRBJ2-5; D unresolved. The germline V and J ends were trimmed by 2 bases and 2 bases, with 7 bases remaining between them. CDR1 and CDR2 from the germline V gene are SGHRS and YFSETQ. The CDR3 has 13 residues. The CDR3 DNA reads TGCGCCAGCAGCTTTCGAGAGCAAGAGACCCAGTACTTC. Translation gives CASSFREQETQYF. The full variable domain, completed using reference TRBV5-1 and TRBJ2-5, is KAGVTQTPRYLIKTRGQQVTLSCSPISGHRSVSWYQQTPGQGLQFLFEYFSETQRNKGNFPGRFSGRQFSNSRSEMNVSTLELGDSALYLCASSFREQETQYFGPGTRLLVL.

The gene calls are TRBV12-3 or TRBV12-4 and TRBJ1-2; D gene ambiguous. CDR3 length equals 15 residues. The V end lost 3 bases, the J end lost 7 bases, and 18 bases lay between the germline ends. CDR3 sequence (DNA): TGTGCCAGCAGTTTTCGGGAGATTGGGGTGGGTGGCTACACCTTC. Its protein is CASSFREIGVGGYTF.

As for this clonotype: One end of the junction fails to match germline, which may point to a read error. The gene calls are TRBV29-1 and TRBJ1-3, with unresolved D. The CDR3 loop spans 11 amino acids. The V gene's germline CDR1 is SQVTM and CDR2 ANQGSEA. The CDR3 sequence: CSVSQGSTIYF. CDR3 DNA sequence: TGCAGCGTCTCTCAAGGAAGCACCATATATTTT.

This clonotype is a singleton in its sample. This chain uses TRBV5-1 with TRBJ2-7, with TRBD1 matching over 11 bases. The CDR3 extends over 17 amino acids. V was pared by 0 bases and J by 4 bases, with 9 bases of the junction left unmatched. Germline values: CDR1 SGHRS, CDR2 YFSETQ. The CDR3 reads CASSLGFGQGASYEQYF. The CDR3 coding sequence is TGCGCCAGCAGCTTGGGTTTCGGACAGGGGGCATCATACGAGCAGTACTTC.

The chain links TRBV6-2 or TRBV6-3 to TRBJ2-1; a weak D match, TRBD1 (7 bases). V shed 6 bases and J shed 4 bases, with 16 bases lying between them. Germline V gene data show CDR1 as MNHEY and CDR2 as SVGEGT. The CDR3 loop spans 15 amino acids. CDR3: CASRPSRGVYNEQFF. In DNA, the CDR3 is TGTGCCAGCAGGCCCAGCAGGGGGGTTTACAATGAGCAGTTCTTC.

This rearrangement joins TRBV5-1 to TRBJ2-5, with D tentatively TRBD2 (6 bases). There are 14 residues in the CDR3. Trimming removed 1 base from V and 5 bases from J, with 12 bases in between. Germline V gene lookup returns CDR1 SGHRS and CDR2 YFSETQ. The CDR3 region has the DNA TGCGCCAGCAGCTTGAGACTAGTCGAGGAGACCCAGTACTTC. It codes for CASSLRLVEETQYF. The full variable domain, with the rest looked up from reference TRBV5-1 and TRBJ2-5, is KAGVTQTPRYLIKTRGQQVTLSCSPISGHRSVSWYQQTPGQGLQFLFEYFSETQRNKGNFPGRFSGRQFSNSRSEMNVSTLELGDSALYLCASSLRLVEETQYFGPGTRLLVL.

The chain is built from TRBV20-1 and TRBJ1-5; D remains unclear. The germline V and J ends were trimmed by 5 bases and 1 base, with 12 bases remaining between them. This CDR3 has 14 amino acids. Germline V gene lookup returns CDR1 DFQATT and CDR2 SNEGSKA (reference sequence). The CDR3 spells CSARFGVSNQPQHF. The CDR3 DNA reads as TGCAGTGCTCGTTTCGGGGTAAGCAATCAGCCCCAGCATTTT.

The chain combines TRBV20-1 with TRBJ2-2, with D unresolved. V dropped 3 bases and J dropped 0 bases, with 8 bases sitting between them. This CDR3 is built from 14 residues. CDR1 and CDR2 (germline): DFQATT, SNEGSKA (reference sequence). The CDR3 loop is CSARGPSNTGELFF. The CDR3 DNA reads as TGCAGTGCTAGGGGCCCTTCGAACACCGGGGAGCTGTTTTTT.

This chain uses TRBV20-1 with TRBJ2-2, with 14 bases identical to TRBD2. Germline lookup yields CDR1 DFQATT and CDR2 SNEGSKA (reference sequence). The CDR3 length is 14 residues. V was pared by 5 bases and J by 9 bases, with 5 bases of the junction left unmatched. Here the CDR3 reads CSAPGLAGERELFF. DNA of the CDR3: TGCAGTGCTCCGGGACTAGCGGGAGAACGGGAGCTGTTTTTT.

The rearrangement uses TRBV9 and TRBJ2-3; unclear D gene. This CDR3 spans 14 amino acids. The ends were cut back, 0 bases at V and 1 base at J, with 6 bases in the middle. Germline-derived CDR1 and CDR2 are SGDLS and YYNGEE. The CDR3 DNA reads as TGTGCCAGCAGCGTAGGCGGCCGCACAGATACGCAGTATTTT. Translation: CASSVGGRTDTQYF.

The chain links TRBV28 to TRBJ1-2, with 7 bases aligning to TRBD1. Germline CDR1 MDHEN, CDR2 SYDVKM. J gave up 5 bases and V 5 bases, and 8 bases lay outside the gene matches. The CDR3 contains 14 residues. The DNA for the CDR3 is TGTGCCAGCAGTCCCGGGACAGTGAAGTATGGCTACACCTTC. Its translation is CASSPGTVKYGYTF.

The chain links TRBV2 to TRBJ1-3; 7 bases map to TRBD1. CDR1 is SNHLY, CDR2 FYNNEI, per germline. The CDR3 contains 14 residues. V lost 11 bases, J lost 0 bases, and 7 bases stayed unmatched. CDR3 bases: TGTGCCGTGACAGGGACCTCCTCTGGAAACACCATATATTTT. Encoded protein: CAVTGTSSGNTIYF.

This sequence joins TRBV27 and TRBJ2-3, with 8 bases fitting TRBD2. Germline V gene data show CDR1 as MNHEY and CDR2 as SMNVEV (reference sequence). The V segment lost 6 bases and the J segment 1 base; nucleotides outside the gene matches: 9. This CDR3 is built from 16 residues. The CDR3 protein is CASRDVVSGGTDTQYF. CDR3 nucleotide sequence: TGTGCCAGCAGGGACGTGGTTAGCGGGGGCACAGATACGCAGTATTTT.

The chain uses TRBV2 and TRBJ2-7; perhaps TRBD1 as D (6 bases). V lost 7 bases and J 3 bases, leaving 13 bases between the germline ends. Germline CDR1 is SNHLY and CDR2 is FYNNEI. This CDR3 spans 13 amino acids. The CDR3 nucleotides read TGTGCCAGCACCCTCGGACAGATCTACGAGCAGTACTTC. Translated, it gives CASTLGQIYEQYF.

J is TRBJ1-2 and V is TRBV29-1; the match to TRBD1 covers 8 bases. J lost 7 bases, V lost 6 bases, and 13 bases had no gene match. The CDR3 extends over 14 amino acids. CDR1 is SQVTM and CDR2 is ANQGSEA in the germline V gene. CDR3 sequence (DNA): TGCAGCGTCGAAACGAATCAGGGGGCGCCTGGCTACACCTTC. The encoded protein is CSVETNQGAPGYTF.

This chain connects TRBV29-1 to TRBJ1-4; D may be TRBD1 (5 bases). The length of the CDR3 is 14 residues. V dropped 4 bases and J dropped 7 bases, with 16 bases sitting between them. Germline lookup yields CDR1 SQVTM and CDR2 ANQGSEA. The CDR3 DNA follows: TGCAGCGTTGGGGCCCGGGGGTCTGGTGAAAAACTGTTTTTT. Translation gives CSVGARGSGEKLFF. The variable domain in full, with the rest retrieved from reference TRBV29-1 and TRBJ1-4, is SAVISQKPSRDICQRGTSLTIQCQVDSQVTMMFWYRQQPGQSLTLIATANQGSEATYESGFVIDKFPISRPNLTFSTLTVSNMSPEDSSIYLCSVGARGSGEKLFFGSGTQLSVL.

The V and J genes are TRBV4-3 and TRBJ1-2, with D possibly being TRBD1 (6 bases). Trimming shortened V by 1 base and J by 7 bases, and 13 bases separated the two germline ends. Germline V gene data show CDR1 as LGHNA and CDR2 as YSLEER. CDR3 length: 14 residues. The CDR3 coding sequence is TGCGCCAGCAGCCAAGGGGAGGGGGTCCGTGGCTACACCTTC. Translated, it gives CASSQGEGVRGYTF.

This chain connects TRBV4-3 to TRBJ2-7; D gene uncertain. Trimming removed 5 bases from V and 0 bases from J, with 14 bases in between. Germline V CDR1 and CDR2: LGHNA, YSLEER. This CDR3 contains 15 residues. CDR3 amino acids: CASSFRGESSYEQYF. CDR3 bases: TGCGCCAGCAGCTTCCGAGGAGAATCCTCCTACGAGCAGTACTTC.

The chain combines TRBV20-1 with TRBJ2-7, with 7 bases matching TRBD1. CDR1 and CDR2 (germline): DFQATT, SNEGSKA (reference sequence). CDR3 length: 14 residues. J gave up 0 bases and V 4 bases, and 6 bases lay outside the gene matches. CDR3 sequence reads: CSAKTWDSSYEQYF. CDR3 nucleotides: TGCAGTGCTAAGACTTGGGACAGCTCCTACGAGCAGTACTTC.

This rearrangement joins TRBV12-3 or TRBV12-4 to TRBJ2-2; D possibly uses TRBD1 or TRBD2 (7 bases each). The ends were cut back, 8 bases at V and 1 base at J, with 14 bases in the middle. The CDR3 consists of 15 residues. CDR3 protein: CASSRGTMNTGELFF. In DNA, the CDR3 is TGTGCCAGCTCCAGGGGGACTATGAACACCGGGGAGCTGTTTTTT.

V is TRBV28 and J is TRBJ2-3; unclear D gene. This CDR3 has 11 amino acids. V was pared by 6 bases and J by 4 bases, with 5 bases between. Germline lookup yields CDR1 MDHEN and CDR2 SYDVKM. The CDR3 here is CASSTPDTQYF. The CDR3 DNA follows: TGTGCCAGCAGCACCCCAGATACGCAGTATTTT.

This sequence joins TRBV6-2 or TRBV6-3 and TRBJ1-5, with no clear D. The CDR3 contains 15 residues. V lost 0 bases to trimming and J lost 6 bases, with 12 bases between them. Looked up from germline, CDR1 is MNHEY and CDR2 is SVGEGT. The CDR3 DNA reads TGTGCCAGCAGTTACTCCCCCTCGAGGGCTCAGCCCCAGCATTTT. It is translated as CASSYSPSRAQPQHF.

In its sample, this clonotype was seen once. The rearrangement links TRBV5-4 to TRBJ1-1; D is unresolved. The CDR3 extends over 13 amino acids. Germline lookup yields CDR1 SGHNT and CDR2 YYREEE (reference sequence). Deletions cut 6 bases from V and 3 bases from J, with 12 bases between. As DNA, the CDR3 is TGTGCCAGCACCGATGGGTCCCACACTGAAGCTTTCTTT. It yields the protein CASTDGSHTEAFF.

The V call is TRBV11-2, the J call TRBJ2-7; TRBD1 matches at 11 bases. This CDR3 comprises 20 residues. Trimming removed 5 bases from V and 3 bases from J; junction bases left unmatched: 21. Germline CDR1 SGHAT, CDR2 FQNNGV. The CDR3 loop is CASSPAPGTGGADSHYEQYF. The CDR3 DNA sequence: TGTGCCAGCAGCCCTGCCCCAGGGACAGGGGGAGCCGACTCCCACTACGAGCAGTACTTC. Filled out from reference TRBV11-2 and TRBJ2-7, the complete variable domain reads EAGVAQSPRYKIIEKRQSVAFWCNPISGHATLYWYQQILGQGPKLLIQFQNNGVVDDSQLPKDRFSAERLKGVDSTLKIQPAKLEDSAVYLCASSPAPGTGGADSHYEQYFGPGTRLTVT.

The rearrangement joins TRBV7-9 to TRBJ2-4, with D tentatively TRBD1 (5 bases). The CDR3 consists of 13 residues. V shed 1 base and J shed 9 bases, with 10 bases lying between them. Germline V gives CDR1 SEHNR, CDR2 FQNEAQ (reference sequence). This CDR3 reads CASSLGQGGIQYF. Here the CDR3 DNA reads TGTGCCAGCAGCTTAGGGCAGGGTGGCATTCAGTACTTC.

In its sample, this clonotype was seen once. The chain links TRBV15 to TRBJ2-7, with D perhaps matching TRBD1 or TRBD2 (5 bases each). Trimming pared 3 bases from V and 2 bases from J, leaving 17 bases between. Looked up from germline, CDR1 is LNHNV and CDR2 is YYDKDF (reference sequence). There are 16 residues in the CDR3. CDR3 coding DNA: TGTGCCACCAGCAGCAATACCCCGGGACCCCCCTACGAGCAGTACTTC. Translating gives CATSSNTPGPPYEQYF.

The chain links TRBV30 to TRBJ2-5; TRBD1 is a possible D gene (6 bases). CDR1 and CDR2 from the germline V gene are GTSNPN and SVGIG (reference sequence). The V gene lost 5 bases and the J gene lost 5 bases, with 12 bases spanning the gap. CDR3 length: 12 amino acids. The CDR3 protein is CAWGGGAETQYF. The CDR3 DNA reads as TGTGCCTGGGGGGGCGGCGCCGAGACCCAGTACTTC.

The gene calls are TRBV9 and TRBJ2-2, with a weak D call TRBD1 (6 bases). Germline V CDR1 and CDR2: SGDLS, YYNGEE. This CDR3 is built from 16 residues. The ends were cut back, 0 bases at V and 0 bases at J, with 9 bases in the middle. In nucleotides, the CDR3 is TGTGCCAGCAGCGTAGGGGGACACCCGAACACCGGGGAGCTGTTTTTT. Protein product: CASSVGGHPNTGELFF. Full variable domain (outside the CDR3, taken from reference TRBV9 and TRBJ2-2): DSGVTQTPKHLITATGQRVTLRCSPRSGDLSVYWYQQSLDQGLQFLIQYYNGEERAKGNILERFSAQQFPDLHSELNLSSLELGDSALYFCASSVGGHPNTGELFFGEGSRLTVL.